Listed below are T cell receptor beta chains from one sample, sequenced in a study of T cell repertoires in cytomegalovirus infection. MiXCR was run by TCRdb on the reads, yielding one entry per CDR3 protein. The sample has roughly 80,000 distinct CDR3 sequences, about 37% seen once. Their antigens are not known. Material: CD8+ T cells from cultured PBMCs, obtained from culture after CMV antigen stimulation. Source of these receptors: a human donor in good health (CMV status not recorded). Some clones in this sample may be carry-over from other donors' samples. Each CDR3 is given with its conserved first and last residue. The size field is filled for only some rows; it gives once, few, many or a size class.

j_call	clone_size	v_call	cdr3_aa
TRBJ2-5	few	TRBV4-1	CASSPPLLAGEGETQYF
TRBJ1-1	NA	TRBV27	CASSSRTDGTEAFF
TRBJ2-3	NA	TRBV3-1	CASAIQGADTQYF
TRBJ2-1	NA	TRBV5-4	CASSLEPSGGEQFF
TRBJ2-3	NA	TRBV7-9	CASSPLAGGPYTDTQYF
TRBJ2-3	few	TRBV7-2	CASSLGGARRRTQYF
TRBJ2-1	NA	TRBV12-3/TRBV12-4	CASRDPGTLNEQFF
TRBJ2-7	NA	TRBV28	CASSLPGQGIYEQYF
TRBJ1-5	NA	TRBV4-3	CASSQDWTALNQPQHF
TRBJ2-5	few	TRBV25-1	CASSFLGGQETQYF
TRBJ2-3	NA	TRBV7-6	CASSRTGGLTDTQYF
TRBJ1-4	few	TRBV29-1	CSVPSGDRVGEKLFF
TRBJ1-1	few	TRBV9	CASSPLQGRTEAFF
TRBJ2-3	NA	TRBV11-1	CASSIHPRDSSTDTQYF
TRBJ2-5	NA	TRBV5-1	CASSLVVSGPSGQETQYF
TRBJ2-7	NA	TRBV6-5	CASSYFGSRYEQYF
TRBJ2-5	NA	TRBV29-1	CSARGQGGETQYF
TRBJ1-1	NA	TRBV7-2	CASYDPSGDTEAFF
TRBJ2-5	NA	TRBV6-5	CASSYGLAGGYQETQYF
TRBJ2-1	NA	TRBV4-1	CASSQGPAGGREQFF
TRBJ2-2	NA	TRBV7-6	CASSAAAGGRSTGELFF
TRBJ2-5	NA	TRBV7-9	CASSLNPGTRRETQYF
TRBJ2-7	NA	TRBV12-3/TRBV12-4	CASSLGVKNEQNF
TRBJ2-7	NA	TRBV6-2/TRBV6-3	CASTIQGAAPYEQYF
TRBJ2-7	once	TRBV7-6	CASSLSPGQGIYEQYF
TRBJ2-2	NA	TRBV27	CASSLTFTSGRNTGELFF
TRBJ2-2	NA	TRBV7-2	CASSLGRTGAGELFF
TRBJ1-1	NA	TRBV7-9	CASSLRQGLYTEAFF
TRBJ1-1	NA	TRBV20-1	CSARDRWEGVRGLTEAFF
TRBJ2-3	many	TRBV7-2	CASRRRLGLSTDTQYF
TRBJ2-3	many	TRBV5-6	CASSSGQGKTDTQYF
TRBJ2-1	few	TRBV7-9	CASSTGTPILYNEQFF
TRBJ2-2	few	TRBV7-2	CASSLLGPTGELFF
TRBJ2-3	NA	TRBV7-6	CASRPDGGGTDTQYF
TRBJ2-5	many	TRBV7-2	CASSLDRHGDEAQYF
TRBJ1-5	few	TRBV7-6	CASSLDRNQPQHF
TRBJ2-1	few	TRBV7-2	CASSLGGPNEQFF
TRBJ2-3	few	TRBV12-3/TRBV12-4	CASSSNKGGLSTDTQYF
TRBJ2-1	NA	TRBV5-6	CASSSTGWNEQFF
TRBJ2-3	NA	TRBV28	CASSPRQGKASTDTQYF
TRBJ2-7	few	TRBV7-9	CASSLVVYEQYF
TRBJ2-1	NA	TRBV7-6	CASSFNPGRNNEQFF
TRBJ2-3	few	TRBV7-6	CASSLAGAGPYDTQYF
TRBJ1-2	NA	TRBV7-4	CASSWTDYGYTF
TRBJ1-5	few	TRBV3-1	CASSQEKPGVPNQPQHF
TRBJ1-1	NA	TRBV7-9	CASSLYDSFEAFF
TRBJ2-1	few	TRBV7-2	CASSPGTRISNEQFF
TRBJ1-1	few	TRBV4-1	CASSQVFTGTLKNTEAFF
TRBJ2-3	few	TRBV12-3/TRBV12-4	CASSPTGRRSTDTQYF
TRBJ1-6	NA	TRBV12-3/TRBV12-4	CASRDRATHNSPLHF
TRBJ1-1	NA	TRBV7-8	CASSLTAGVRNTEAFF
TRBJ2-7	NA	TRBV6-1	CATLPGVEEQYF
TRBJ1-2	NA	TRBV28	CASSSTDRRHGYTF
TRBJ1-2	few	TRBV6-5	CASSTGTGYYGYTF
TRBJ1-5	NA	TRBV6-2/TRBV6-3	CASSYTGEGNQPQHF
TRBJ1-1	NA	TRBV7-9	CASSLEGGYTEAFF